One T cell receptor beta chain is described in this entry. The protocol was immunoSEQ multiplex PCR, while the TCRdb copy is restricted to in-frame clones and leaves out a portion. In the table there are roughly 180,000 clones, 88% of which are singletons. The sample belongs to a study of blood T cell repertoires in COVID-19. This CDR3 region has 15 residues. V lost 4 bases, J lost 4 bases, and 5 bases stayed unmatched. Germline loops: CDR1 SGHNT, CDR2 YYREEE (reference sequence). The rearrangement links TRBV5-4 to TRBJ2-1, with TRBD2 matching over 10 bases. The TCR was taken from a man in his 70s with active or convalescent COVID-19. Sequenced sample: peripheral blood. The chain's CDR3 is CASSGPGLAYNEQFF. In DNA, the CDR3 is TGTGCCAGCAGCGGCCCGGGACTAGCGTACAATGAGCAGTTCTTC.